A selection of T cell receptor beta chains follows, all from one sample in a study of a mutant IDH1 vaccine in newly diagnosed glioma. Their antigens remain unidentified. Libraries were prepared by immunoSEQ multiplex PCR; TCRdb keeps only in-frame clonotypes and omits some of them. Of roughly 60,000 clones detected, about 88% appear once; the ten largest clones hold 4%. Sequencing was performed on PBMCs, taken from a glioma patient whose treatment included an IDH1 peptide vaccine. The receptors shown here come from a man aged 30 to 45 with glioma. Both conserved end residues are part of each CDR3. The order of the fields is J gene, clone size, D gene, V gene, CDR3 protein, CDR3 DNA. The D gene is left open where the match is weak. Only part of the rows carry a size: once, few, many, or a class if the clone is expanded.

>TRBJ1-5|NA|NA|TRBV28
CASSSLDYSNQPQHF
TGTGCCAGCAGTTCGCTGGATTATAGCAATCAGCCCCAGCATTTT
>TRBJ1-5|NA|TRBD1|TRBV5-8
CASSINEGARNQPQHF
TGTGCCAGCAGCATAAATGAGGGGGCCCGGAATCAGCCCCAGCATTTT
>TRBJ1-1|NA|NA|TRBV19
CASSIDLFGWVPMNTEAFF
TGTGCCAGTAGTATAGATCTTTTTGGATGGGTACCCATGAACACTGAAGCTTTCTTT
>TRBJ1-6|NA|NA|TRBV28
CASRVSNSPLHF
TGTGCCAGCAGGGTCTCTAATTCACCCCTCCACTTT
>TRBJ2-1|NA|TRBD2|TRBV4-1
CASSQGTGTNSYNEQFF
TGCGCCAGCAGCCAAGGAACCGGGACTAACTCCTACAATGAGCAGTTCTTC
>TRBJ1-2|NA|TRBD1|TRBV7-8
CASSRLDRGRSGYTF
TGTGCCAGCAGCCGGTTGGACAGGGGGCGGAGTGGCTACACCTTC
>TRBJ2-4|NA|NA|TRBV7-2
CAGHQGVKNIQYF
TGTGCCGGCCACCAGGGAGTCAAAAACATTCAGTACTTC
>TRBJ2-7|once|TRBD2|TRBV29-1
CSVEEGDRGGEQYF
TGCAGCGTTGAAGAAGGAGATCGGGGGGGCGAGCAGTACTTC
>TRBJ2-2|NA|TRBD2|TRBV30
CAWSKLATGELFF
TGTGCCTGGAGCAAACTAGCGACCGGGGAGCTGTTTTTT
>TRBJ2-1|NA|NA|TRBV18
CASSPGQGTYNEQFF
TGTGCCAGCTCACCAGGGCAGGGGACCTACAATGAGCAGTTCTTC
>TRBJ1-5|NA|NA|TRBV19
CASSNQLGAQHF
TGTGCCAGTAGTAACCAACTCGGGGCCCAGCATTTT
>TRBJ2-7|NA|NA|TRBV2
CASKRGGADEQYF
TGTGCCAGCAAGCGCGGGGGCGCCGACGAGCAGTACTTC
>TRBJ1-2|NA|NA|TRBV7-9
CASSLNGYTF
TGTGCCAGCAGCTTGAATGGCTACACCTTC
>TRBJ2-5|NA|NA|TRBV5-1
CASSFDQETQYF
TGCGCCAGCAGCTTTGACCAAGAGACCCAGTACTTC
>TRBJ1-2|few|TRBD1|TRBV13
CASSFGLRGQYSGYTF
TGTGCCAGCAGCTTTGGCCTGAGGGGGCAGTACAGTGGCTACACCTTC
>TRBJ2-7|NA|TRBD1|TRBV27
CASSPRQGAPHEQYF
TGTGCCAGCAGTCCTCGACAGGGGGCGCCTCACGAGCAGTACTTC
>TRBJ1-5|NA|NA|TRBV7-8
CASSSQQGKGQPQHF
TGTGCCAGCAGCTCTCAACAGGGTAAGGGGCAGCCCCAGCATTTT
>TRBJ2-6|NA|NA|TRBV6-1
CASSARRATGANVLTF
TGTGCCAGCAGTGCGCGACGGGCCACTGGGGCCAACGTCCTGACTTTC
>TRBJ1-1|NA|TRBD1|TRBV5-5
CASSLGSGGPEAFF
TGTGCCAGCAGCTTGGGATCAGGGGGACCTGAAGCTTTCTTT
>TRBJ2-4|once|NA|TRBV5-1
CASSFSVGSGNIQYF
TGCGCCAGCAGCTTTAGTGTGGGGTCTGGAAACATTCAGTACTTC
>TRBJ1-5|NA|NA|TRBV5-8
CASSATVRFSLQPQHF
TGTGCCAGCAGTGCGACGGTTCGCTTCAGCCTCCAGCCCCAGCATTTT
>TRBJ2-1|NA|TRBD2|TRBV5-1
CASSLELAGGEQFF
TGCGCCAGCAGCTTGGAACTAGCGGGCGGTGAGCAGTTCTTC
>TRBJ1-1|NA|NA|TRBV10-3
CAISSTGTHTEAFF
TGTGCCATCAGTTCTACCGGGACGCACACTGAAGCTTTCTTT
>TRBJ1-6|NA|NA|TRBV7-8
CASSLVDRPLHF
TGTGCCAGCAGCTTAGTTGACAGGCCCCTCCACTTT
>TRBJ1-4|NA|TRBD1|TRBV5-4
CASSRTGANEKLFF
TGTGCCAGCAGCAGGACAGGGGCTAACGAAAAACTGTTTTTT
>TRBJ1-1|NA|NA|TRBV4-1
CASSQDPSDTMNTEAFF
TGCGCCAGCAGCCAAGATCCCTCCGACACAATGAACACTGAAGCTTTCTTT
>TRBJ1-2|NA|NA|TRBV7-9
CASSLNTQLSGYTF
TGTGCCAGCAGCTTAAACACCCAGCTTTCTGGCTACACCTTC
>TRBJ2-3|NA|TRBD1|TRBV27
CASSPRQGVTDTQYF
TGTGCCAGCAGTCCCCGGCAGGGGGTCACAGATACGCAGTATTTT
>TRBJ2-2|NA|TRBD1|TRBV4-2
CASSFTTGGVPNTGELFF
TGTGCCAGCAGCTTCACGACAGGGGGCGTTCCGAACACCGGGGAGCTGTTTTTT
>TRBJ1-4|NA|TRBD1|TRBV5-1
CASSLERTGLANEKLFF
TGCGCCAGCAGCTTGGAGCGGACAGGCCTTGCAAATGAAAAACTGTTTTTT
>TRBJ1-4|once|NA|TRBV7-2
CASSLAVDIWSNEKLFF
TGTGCCAGCAGCTTAGCGGTCGACATTTGGTCTAATGAAAAACTGTTTTTT
>TRBJ2-7|NA|TRBD1|TRBV6-5
CASNGRGLYEQYF
TGTGCCAGCAATGGCAGGGGGCTCTACGAGCAGTACTTC
>TRBJ1-1|NA|TRBD1|TRBV9
CASGRTTGTAMNTEAFF
TGTGCCAGCGGAAGGACGACAGGGACGGCTATGAACACTGAAGCTTTCTTT
>TRBJ2-2|NA|TRBD2|TRBV5-4
CASSEGLAGADTGELFF
TGTGCCAGCAGCGAGGGACTAGCGGGGGCCGACACCGGGGAGCTGTTTTTT
>TRBJ1-4|NA|NA|TRBV19
CASSFVLAVAEKLFF
TGTGCCAGTAGTTTCGTCCTGGCAGTCGCAGAAAAACTGTTTTTT
>TRBJ1-1|few|NA|TRBV2
CATSQGGTEAFF
TGTGCCACTTCACAGGGTGGGACTGAAGCTTTCTTT
>TRBJ2-3|NA|NA|TRBV5-1
CASSPEAISDTQYF
TGCGCCAGCAGCCCGGAGGCGATATCAGATACGCAGTATTTT
>TRBJ2-3|NA|TRBD2|TRBV2
CASSSGGEGSGTQYF
TGTGCCAGCAGTAGCGGAGGGGAGGGCTCAGGTACGCAGTATTTT
>TRBJ1-2|NA|NA|TRBV5-4
CASSLVRDKYGYTF
TGTGCCAGCAGCTTGGTTCGAGACAAGTATGGCTACACCTTC
>TRBJ2-3|NA|NA|TRBV5-4
CASSLGSSRGATDTQYF
TGTGCCAGCAGCTTGGGATCTAGCCGGGGGGCGACAGATACGCAGTATTTT
>TRBJ1-4|NA|NA|TRBV27
CASSLNRGPNEKLFF
TGTGCCAGCAGTTTAAACCGGGGACCTAATGAAAAACTGTTTTTT
>TRBJ2-7|once|TRBD1|TRBV6-5
CASSTPTGGRYEQYF
TGTGCCAGCAGTACCCCTACAGGGGGCCGATACGAGCAGTACTTC
>TRBJ2-7|NA|TRBD1|TRBV14
CASSQTGQVTYEQYF
TGTGCCAGCAGCCAGACGGGACAGGTGACCTACGAGCAGTACTTC
>TRBJ2-7|few|TRBD2|TRBV6-1
CASLSPGGGAYEQYF
TGTGCCAGCTTGTCCCCAGGTGGGGGGGCCTACGAGCAGTACTTC
>TRBJ2-5|NA|NA|TRBV15
CATSRDWRSQETQYF
TGTGCCACCAGCAGAGATTGGCGGAGCCAAGAGACCCAGTACTTC
>TRBJ1-1|few|TRBD1|TRBV28
CASSLNVFRQGITEAFF
TGTGCCAGCAGTTTAAATGTATTTCGACAGGGTATCACTGAAGCTTTCTTT
>TRBJ2-3|NA|TRBD2|TRBV7-2
CASSLKSGGTTDTQYF
TGTGCCAGCAGCTTAAAGAGCGGGGGGACAACAGATACGCAGTATTTT
>TRBJ1-1|once|NA|TRBV19
CASSAGYVDTEAFF
TGTGCCAGTAGCGCAGGGTATGTCGACACTGAAGCTTTCTTT
>TRBJ2-2|NA|NA|TRBV18
CASSSYRVTGELFF
TGTGCCAGCTCATCATACAGGGTCACCGGGGAGCTGTTTTTT
>TRBJ2-5|NA|NA|TRBV18
CASSPYEAQYF
TGTGCCAGCTCACCCTACGAGGCCCAGTACTTC